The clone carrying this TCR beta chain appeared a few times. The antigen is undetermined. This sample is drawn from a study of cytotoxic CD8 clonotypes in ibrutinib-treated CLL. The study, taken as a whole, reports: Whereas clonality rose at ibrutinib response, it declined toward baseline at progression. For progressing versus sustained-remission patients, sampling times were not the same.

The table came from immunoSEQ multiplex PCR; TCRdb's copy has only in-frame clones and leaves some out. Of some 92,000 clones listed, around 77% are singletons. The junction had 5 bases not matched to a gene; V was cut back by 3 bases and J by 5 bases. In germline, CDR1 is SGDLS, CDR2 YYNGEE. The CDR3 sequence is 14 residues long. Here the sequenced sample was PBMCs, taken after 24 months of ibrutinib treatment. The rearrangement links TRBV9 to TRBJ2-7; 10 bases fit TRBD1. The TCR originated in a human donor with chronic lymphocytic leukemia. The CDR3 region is CASSDGTGVDEQYF. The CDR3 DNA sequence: TGTGCCAGCAGCGACGGGACAGGGGTCGACGAGCAGTACTTC. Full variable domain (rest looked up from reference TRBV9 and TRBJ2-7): DSGVTQTPKHLITATGQRVTLRCSPRSGDLSVYWYQQSLDQGLQFLIQYYNGEERAKGNILERFSAQQFPDLHSELNLSSLELGDSALYFCASSDGTGVDEQYFGPGTRLTVT.